This T cell receptor beta chain was profiled in a study of CXCR3-negative and CXCR3-positive naive CD8 T cells. Across the study: Per library, roughly 1.6 +/- 0.3 million reads; about 135 million TRB reads overall. Study outcomes and limitations: The level of CXCR3 expression partially decreased after cryopreservation; the majority of assays used fresh PBMCs. Diversity was high in both naive subsets and much lower in memory cells.

As for this clonotype: Its antigen is unknown.

Through 5' RACE with UMI labels, the TRB cDNA libraries were prepared. TCRdb re-called the 5' RACE reads; one entry per CDR3 protein, DNA not given. In all, the sample yields roughly 48,000 distinct CDR3 sequences. The CDR3 has 12 amino acids. Germline lookup yields CDR1 LGHDT and CDR2 YNNKEL (reference sequence). At around 300,000 cells each, triplicate sorts were carried out for each CD8+ T cell subset. The source material was memory CD8+ T cells from blood. This chain links TRBV3-1 with TRBJ2-7. The sequence derives from a human donor in good health. Some clones in this sample may be carry-over from other donors' samples. The CDR3 region is CASSQDINEQYF.